This is a list of T cell receptor beta chains from one sample in a study of blood T cell repertoires in COVID-19. Using immunoSEQ multiplex PCR, the repertoire was profiled, and TCRdb retains in-frame clones only, with some absent. The sample records 110,000 to 150,000 clones, around four fifths being singletons. The sequenced sample was PBMCs or T cells enriched from blood (not recorded which). All receptors derive from a woman between 50 and 59 years old who had recovered from COVID-19. The conserved cysteine and the conserved F or W are not part of the CDR3 here. Fields, in order: CDR3 protein, J gene, V gene.

CDR3 protein: ASSLDLNGEAF; J gene: TRBJ1-1; V gene: TRBV11-2
CDR3 protein: ASSLSGSSATYEQY; J gene: TRBJ2-7; V gene: TRBV11-2
CDR3 protein: ASRAGGEDTQY; J gene: TRBJ2-3; V gene: TRBV28
CDR3 protein: ASSARQGWEAF; J gene: TRBJ1-1; V gene: TRBV5-1
CDR3 protein: ASSPFGREGTEAF; J gene: TRBJ1-1; V gene: TRBV3-1/TRBV3-2
CDR3 protein: ASSFSGGINYGYT; J gene: TRBJ1-2; V gene: TRBV5-1
CDR3 protein: ASSPSLPDYEQF; J gene: TRBJ2-1; V gene: TRBV5-4
CDR3 protein: ASSDRDRDYEQF; J gene: TRBJ2-1; V gene: TRBV13
CDR3 protein: ASSRLAGAVITGELF; J gene: TRBJ2-2; V gene: TRBV5-1
CDR3 protein: ASSYSGTSLF; J gene: TRBJ2-1; V gene: TRBV6-2/TRBV6-3
CDR3 protein: ASSPGLAGLY; J gene: TRBJ2-5; V gene: TRBV27
CDR3 protein: ASSPRGTGLDTQY; J gene: TRBJ2-3; V gene: TRBV5-1
CDR3 protein: ASSPSAATSGNTIY; J gene: TRBJ1-3; V gene: TRBV18
CDR3 protein: ASSVAKRGGNEQF; J gene: TRBJ2-1; V gene: TRBV9
CDR3 protein: ASSVGGQGIYEQY; J gene: TRBJ2-7; V gene: TRBV9
CDR3 protein: ASSLGQGNEQF; J gene: TRBJ2-1; V gene: TRBV7-3
CDR3 protein: ATSRPGQSPSGNTIY; J gene: TRBJ1-3; V gene: TRBV15
CDR3 protein: ASSIRSVNTIY; J gene: TRBJ1-3; V gene: TRBV19
CDR3 protein: ASSPDSGGRTDTQY; J gene: TRBJ2-3; V gene: TRBV5-1
CDR3 protein: ASSSSNSPLH; J gene: TRBJ1-6; V gene: TRBV28
CDR3 protein: ASKRRPNTEAF; J gene: TRBJ1-1; V gene: TRBV19
CDR3 protein: SVAGIWPTEAF; J gene: TRBJ1-1; V gene: TRBV29-1
CDR3 protein: ASTKDRGSWYEQF; J gene: TRBJ2-1; V gene: TRBV19
CDR3 protein: ASSSLRDSNSPLH; J gene: TRBJ1-6; V gene: TRBV18
CDR3 protein: ASSIATTSGNTIY; J gene: TRBJ1-3; V gene: TRBV19
CDR3 protein: ASSVDGESRAQH; J gene: TRBJ1-5; V gene: TRBV9
CDR3 protein: ASSYGTPEYEQY; J gene: TRBJ2-7; V gene: TRBV5-6
CDR3 protein: SASSYKIPGLAENEQF; J gene: TRBJ2-1; V gene: TRBV20-1
CDR3 protein: ASSEDRVDETQY; J gene: TRBJ2-5; V gene: TRBV10-2
CDR3 protein: ASSTQGGAYTEAF; J gene: TRBJ1-1; V gene: TRBV7-3
CDR3 protein: ASRLAGGGNEQF; J gene: TRBJ2-1; V gene: TRBV6-5